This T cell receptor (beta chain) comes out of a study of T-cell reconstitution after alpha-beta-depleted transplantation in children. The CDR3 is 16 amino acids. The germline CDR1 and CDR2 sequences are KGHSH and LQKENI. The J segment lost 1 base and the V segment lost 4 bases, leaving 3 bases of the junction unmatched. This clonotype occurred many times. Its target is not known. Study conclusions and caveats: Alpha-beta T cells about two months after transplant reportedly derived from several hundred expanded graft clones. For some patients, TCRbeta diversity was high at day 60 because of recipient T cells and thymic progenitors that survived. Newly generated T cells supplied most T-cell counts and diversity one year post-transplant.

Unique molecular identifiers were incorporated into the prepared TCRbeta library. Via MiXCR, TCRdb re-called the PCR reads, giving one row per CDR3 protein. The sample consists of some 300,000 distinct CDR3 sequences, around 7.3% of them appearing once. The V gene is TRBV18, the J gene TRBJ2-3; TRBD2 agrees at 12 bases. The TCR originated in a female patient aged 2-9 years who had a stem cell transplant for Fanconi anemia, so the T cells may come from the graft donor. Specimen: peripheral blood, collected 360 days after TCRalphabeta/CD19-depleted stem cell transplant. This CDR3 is CASSHGLAGRTDTQYF. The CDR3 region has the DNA TGTGCCAGCTCACACGGACTAGCGGGACGCACAGATACGCAGTATTTT.